This is a list of T cell receptor beta chains from one sample in a study of T cells in localized non-small cell lung cancer. Only in-frame clones appear in the TCRdb table, and some are missing; sequencing was by immunoSEQ multiplex PCR. Among over 20,000 clones listed, roughly 80% were seen once. The sequences come from peripheral blood, collected before any cancer treatment. The receptors derive from a man between 40 and 70 years old with stage III squamous cell lung carcinoma. Each CDR3 is given without its conserved first and last residue.

TRBV7-9	TRBJ1-1	ASSLEGNTEAF
TRBV10-3	TRBJ2-2	AISESGAPGELF
TRBV7-6	TRBJ2-5	ASSLAQETQY
TRBV5-4	TRBJ1-5	ASSLAGVEQPQH
TRBV5-1	TRBJ2-3	ASSSGTSGSTDTQY
TRBV30	TRBJ2-5	AWSGAETQY
TRBV28	TRBJ1-5	ASSLLGGTPNHQPQH
TRBV25-1	TRBJ2-5	ASSERGHQETQY
TRBV25-1	TRBJ2-7	ASSGSYEQY
TRBV9	TRBJ2-2	ASSAHLGQAYTGELF
TRBV5-4	TRBJ2-5	ASSTPTGGWETQY
TRBV10-3	TRBJ1-2	AISGDNYGYT
TRBV14	TRBJ1-1	ASSQDLNTEAF
TRBV18	TRBJ1-4	ASSPRAGQGEKLF
TRBV10-3	TRBJ2-1	AIRKQGSSQNNEQF
TRBV6-6	TRBJ2-7	ASRRLGNNQYEQY
TRBV18	TRBJ1-2	ASSPATEGGYT
TRBV6-5	TRBJ1-5	ASSRQGASNQPQH
TRBV7-8	TRBJ2-1	ASSRDTGSYNEQF
TRBV19	TRBJ2-1	ATQRKGSVRDEQF
TRBV9	TRBJ2-5	ASSVLGSGVGETQY
TRBV18	TRBJ2-5	ASSVTVRQETQY
TRBV5-8	TRBJ1-2	ASSPRDSLLYGYT
TRBV28	TRBJ2-5	ASSPTSRETQY
TRBV4-1	TRBJ1-2	ASSQDVGRYGYT
TRBV5-5	TRBJ2-1	ASSSGTGVNEQF
TRBV7-8	TRBJ1-1	AGWTTQTNTEAF
TRBV7-2	TRBJ2-3	ASSFLSGGGRTDTQY
TRBV2	TRBJ1-5	ASSAGSFNQPQH
TRBV5-1	TRBJ1-1	ASSLAGNTEAF
TRBV11-3	TRBJ2-1	ASSGTDYNEQF
TRBV29-1	TRBJ1-2	SVGAGGGDYGYT
TRBV6-5	TRBJ1-2	ASSDRTVGYT
TRBV29-1	TRBJ1-1	SVEGLKKNTEAF
TRBV5-1	TRBJ1-5	ASSLESGQPQH
TRBV9	TRBJ2-3	ASSVTSEVVWGTQY
TRBV11-2	TRBJ2-6	ASSSTGSGANVLT
TRBV14	TRBJ2-5	ASSQYSWHKETQY
TRBV28	TRBJ1-5	ASRDSLQPQH
TRBV14	TRBJ1-4	ASSQLYNEKLF
TRBV15	TRBJ1-1	ATSRGGGQKNTEAF
TRBV6-5	TRBJ2-7	ASSSYADSYEQY
TRBV7-2	TRBJ2-5	ASSLVTSAETQY
TRBV7-9	TRBJ1-2	ASRPGRNYGYT
TRBV5-1	TRBJ2-1	ASSLVSSGNNEQF
TRBV29-1	TRBJ2-1	SGLAGASYNEQF